This T cell receptor (beta chain) comes out of a study of control samples from healthy donors and cancer patients. A note on this clone: One end of the junction varies from germline; a read error may be responsible.

CDR1 is SNHLY, CDR2 FYNNEI, per germline. The CDR3 extends over 12 amino acids. Generated by immunoSEQ multiplex PCR, the TCRdb table keeps only in-frame clones and is missing some. The sample yields about 80,000 clones, just under 90% seen once. This chain links TRBV2 with TRBJ1-1, with no clear D. This clonotype was obtained from a man aged 45-65 years in good health. The sequenced sample was blood. The CDR3 loop reads CASSEGARQELF. The CDR3 nucleotides read TGTGCCAGCAGTGAAGGGGCAAGGCAAGAGCTCTTT.